A single sample is the source of the 8 T cell receptor beta chains below, sequenced in a study of CD8 T cells in ankylosing spondylitis. Via MiXCR, TCRdb re-called the 5' RACE reads, giving one row per CDR3 protein. This table has fewer than 400,000 distinct CDR3 sequences, more than 20% appearing once. General study results and limits: Seemingly characteristic of ankylosing spondylitis blood was a TCR beta motif consisting of fewer than 10 highly homologous variants.

No antigen is known for these receptors. Sequencing was carried out using blood, either unsorted or a sorted T cell fraction (not recorded which). The receptors derive from a male donor with ankylosing spondylitis.

This clonotype was picked up a small number of times. The V gene is TRBV14, the J gene TRBJ2-6, with a tentative D call TRBD1 (5 bases). CDR1 and CDR2 from the germline V gene are SGHDN and FVKESK. The CDR3 contains 17 residues. Trimming pared 3 bases from V and 2 bases from J, leaving 14 bases between. CDR3 in DNA: TGTGCCAGCAGCCAGGCAGGGTTACGGACTGGGGCCAACGTCCTGACTTTC. It encodes CASSQAGLRTGANVLTF.

This clonotype was seen more than once but under ten times. The chain is built from TRBV20-1 and TRBJ2-7, with a possible D match to TRBD2 (6 bases). The length of the CDR3 is 14 residues. Trimming pared 0 bases from V and 6 bases from J, leaving 15 bases between. Germline CDR1 and CDR2: DFQATT and SNEGSKA (reference sequence). Written as DNA, the CDR3 is TGCAGTGCTAGAGAGGGTGCGGGAACGGGCGAGCAGTACTTC. It translates to CSAREGAGTGEQYF.

This clonotype was counted a few times. The chain carries TRBV7-6 and TRBJ2-2; weak D call: TRBD1 (6 bases). V lost 0 bases, J lost 8 bases, and 16 bases lay in between. Germline V gene data show CDR1 as SGHVS and CDR2 as FNYEAQ. The length of the CDR3 is 16 residues. In DNA form, the CDR3 reads TGTGCCAGCAGCTTAGCACAGGGTGTTCTGGGAGGGGAGCTGTTTTTT. Translated, it gives CASSLAQGVLGGELFF.

This clonotype came up a few times. V usage is TRBV30 and J usage is TRBJ1-2; D is uncertain. CDR1 and CDR2 from the germline V gene are GTSNPN and SVGIG (reference sequence). Trimming pared 0 bases from V and 6 bases from J, leaving 11 bases between. This CDR3 contains 13 residues. The CDR3 DNA reads as TGTGCCTGGAGTGTTGGAGGGAATAATGGCTACACCTTC. Translation: CAWSVGGNNGYTF.

The genes are TRBV5-1 and TRBJ1-5; D gene unclear. Germline CDR1 SGHRS, CDR2 YFSETQ. The germline V and J ends were trimmed by 1 base and 6 bases, with 8 bases remaining between them. This CDR3 region has 13 residues. For the CDR3, the DNA is TGCGCCAGCAGCTTGAGTCCGAGTCAGCCCCAGCATTTT. Its protein product is CASSLSPSQPQHF.

This chain links TRBV29-1 with TRBJ2-1; 7 nucleotides match TRBD2. The V segment lost 7 bases and the J segment 0 bases; nucleotides outside the gene matches: 3. The CDR3 extends over 13 amino acids. Germline V CDR1 and CDR2: SQVTM, ANQGSEA. The CDR3 nucleotides are TGCAGCGGGCGGGAGAGCTCCTACAATGAGCAGTTCTTC. It translates to CSGRESSYNEQFF.

The chain combines TRBV7-6 with TRBJ2-3; no definite D call. CDR3 size: 13 residues. V was pared by 6 bases and J by 2 bases, with 9 bases between. The V gene's germline CDR1 is SGHVS and CDR2 FNYEAQ. CDR3 DNA sequence: TGTGCCAGCAGATCAGACCCCACAGATACGCAGTATTTT. It is translated as CASRSDPTDTQYF.

This clonotype was counted between two and nine times. The gene calls are TRBV11-1 and TRBJ1-1; weak D call: TRBD1 (5 bases). Looked up from germline, CDR1 is SGHAT and CDR2 is FQDESV (reference sequence). The CDR3 is 18 amino acids. V dropped 1 base and J dropped 1 base, with 19 bases sitting between them. CDR3 in amino acids: CASSLGAGTLIGNTEAFF. The CDR3, as DNA: TGTGCCAGCAGCTTAGGAGCAGGGACCCTAATAGGGAACACTGAAGCTTTCTTT.